The 26 T cell receptor beta chains in this list originate from one sample, sequenced in a study of OX40 agonist ivuxolimab in advanced cancers. The protocol was immunoSEQ multiplex PCR, while the TCRdb copy is restricted to in-frame clones and leaves out a portion. Of roughly 53,000 clones listed, 80% to 90% are singletons. The material sequenced was CD4+ or CD8+ T cells sorted from blood, taken in a trial of the OX40 agonist ivuxolimab. All receptors derive from an adult with an advanced solid tumor such as melanoma, head and neck, liver or kidney cancer.

The chain links TRBV28 to TRBJ1-2, with D possibly being TRBD1 (6 bases). CDR3 length: 13 residues. V was clipped by 3 bases and J by 7 bases, with 12 bases between them. From germline, CDR1 is MDHEN and CDR2 SYDVKM. This chain's CDR3 is CASSFSAGAGYTF. CDR3 DNA: TGTGCCAGCAGTTTTTCGGCAGGGGCTGGCTACACCTTC.

V is TRBV5-1 and J is TRBJ1-6; TRBD1 matches at 8 bases. CDR3 length: 16 residues. CDR1 SGHRS and CDR2 YFSETQ come from the germline V gene. Unmatched junction bases numbered 4, after V lost 0 bases and J lost 5 bases. CDR3 residues: CASSLGPGGDNSPLHF. CDR3 sequence (DNA): TGCGCCAGCAGCTTGGGGCCAGGGGGCGATAATTCACCCCTCCACTTT. The complete variable domain, with remaining parts taken from reference TRBV5-1 and TRBJ1-6, reads KAGVTQTPRYLIKTRGQQVTLSCSPISGHRSVSWYQQTPGQGLQFLFEYFSETQRNKGNFPGRFSGRQFSNSRSEMNVSTLELGDSALYLCASSLGPGGDNSPLHFGNGTRLTVT.

V is TRBV10-3 and J is TRBJ1-6, with D possibly TRBD1 on 6 matching bases. The CDR3 has 15 amino acids. V was trimmed by 4 bases and J by 0 bases, leaving 7 bases between them. CDR1 is ENHRY and CDR2 is SYGVKD in the germline V gene. Here the CDR3 DNA reads TGTGCCATCAGTGCGGACAGCTCCTATAATTCACCCCTCCACTTT. Amino acid sequence: CAISADSSYNSPLHF.

V and J are TRBV9 and TRBJ1-2; D unresolved. The V and J ends lost 4 bases and 4 bases respectively, with 20 bases between them. Germline CDR1 reads SGDLS; CDR2 reads YYNGEE. CDR3 length equals 16 residues. CDR3 bases: TGTGCCAGCAGCCCTCCCGAAGGTACCACGCCCTATGGCTACACCTTC. It codes for CASSPPEGTTPYGYTF.

V is TRBV2 and J is TRBJ1-4; D possibly corresponds to TRBD1 (6 bases). The ends were cut back, 1 base at V and 8 bases at J, with 11 bases in the middle. The germline CDR1 and CDR2 sequences are SNHLY and FYNNEI. The CDR3 has 14 amino acids. The CDR3 is CASSEGRGVEKLFF. The DNA of the CDR3 is TGTGCCAGCAGTGAAGGCAGGGGTGTGGAAAAACTGTTTTTT. The variable domain in full, with the rest retrieved from reference TRBV2 and TRBJ1-4, is EPEVTQTPSHQVTQMGQEVILRCVPISNHLYFYWYRQILGQKVEFLVSFYNNEISEKSEIFDDQFSVERPDGSNFTLKIRSTKLEDSAMYFCASSEGRGVEKLFFGSGTQLSVL.

The chain has TRBV2 and TRBJ2-7; TRBD2 matches at 10 bases. J gave up 2 bases and V 2 bases, and 6 bases lay outside the gene matches. CDR3 length equals 16 residues. Per germline, CDR1 SNHLY and CDR2 FYNNEI. The CDR3 reads CASSELSSGGPYEQYF. The CDR3 nucleotides read TGTGCCAGCAGTGAATTATCTAGCGGGGGTCCCTACGAGCAGTACTTC.

V is TRBV4-1 and J is TRBJ2-7; D is ambiguous. The germline V and J ends were trimmed by 0 bases and 11 bases, with 14 bases remaining between them. This CDR3 has 13 residues. The germline V gene has CDR1 MGHRA and CDR2 YSYEKL. The CDR3 nucleotides are TGCGCCAGCAGCCAAGATCAGAGACTCAAGGAGTACTTC. Translated: CASSQDQRLKEYF.

This chain joins TRBV14 and TRBJ2-2; unclear D gene. Germline V lookup: CDR1 SGHDN, CDR2 FVKESK. V lost 4 bases, J lost 0 bases, and 3 bases lay in between. The CDR3 loop spans 13 amino acids. CDR3 protein: CASSPSNTGELFF. In DNA, the CDR3 is TGTGCCAGCAGCCCTTCGAACACCGGGGAGCTGTTTTTT. The whole variable domain, filled in from reference TRBV14 and TRBJ2-2, reads EAGVTQFPSHSVIEKGQTVTLRCDPISGHDNLYWYRRVMGKEIKFLLHFVKESKQDESGMPNNRFLAERTGGTYSTLKVQPAELEDSGVYFCASSPSNTGELFFGEGSRLTVL.

The chain has TRBV6-1 and TRBJ2-3, with D possibly TRBD1 on 6 matching bases. Trimming removed 0 bases at V and 7 bases at J, with 29 bases between. The CDR3 loop spans 20 amino acids. Germline values: CDR1 MNHNS, CDR2 SASEGT. CDR3 sequence: CASSEASYTAGTKQRYTQYF. CDR3 DNA: TGTGCCAGCAGTGAAGCCTCATACACCGCCGGGACAAAACAACGGTATACGCAGTATTTT.

V is TRBV28 and J is TRBJ2-1; D remains unclear. There are 13 residues in the CDR3. Between the trimmed V and J ends, which lost 1 base and 9 bases, there was a span of 10 bases. Germline values: CDR1 MDHEN, CDR2 SYDVKM. Here the CDR3 DNA reads TGTGCCAGCAGTTTATCAGACGGGCCTGAGCAGTTCTTC. Translated, it gives CASSLSDGPEQFF. The full variable domain, rest sourced from reference TRBV28 and TRBJ2-1, is DVKVTQSSRYLVKRTGEKVFLECVQDMDHENMFWYRQDPGLGLRLIYFSYDVKMKEKGDIPEGYSVSREKKERFSLILESASTNQTSMYLCASSLSDGPEQFFGPGTRLTVL.

The V gene is TRBV29-1, the J gene TRBJ1-4; D is unresolved. This CDR3 has 11 residues. Germline V gives CDR1 SQVTM, CDR2 ANQGSEA. Trimming removed 7 bases at V and 0 bases at J, with 3 bases between. This chain's CDR3 is CSAATNEKLFF. As DNA, the CDR3 is TGCAGCGCCGCAACTAATGAAAAACTGTTTTTT.

CDR3 nucleotide sequence: TGCGCCAGCAGCTTGGCCGAGGGGCTCCCGAACACTGAAGCTTTCTTT. This codes for CASSLAEGLPNTEAFF. This chain uses TRBV5-1 with TRBJ1-1; tentative D call: TRBD1 (5 bases). CDR1 and CDR2 from the germline V gene are SGHRS and YFSETQ. The CDR3 has 16 amino acids. Between the trimmed V and J ends, which lost 0 bases and 1 base, there was a span of 13 bases.

Comments on this clone: Distinct nucleotide sequences in the sample also encode this CDR3. The chain has TRBV18 and TRBJ2-5; no definite D call. CDR1 is KGHSH, CDR2 LQKENI, per germline. The CDR3 loop spans 13 amino acids. V was shortened by 3 bases and J by 1 base, with 6 bases between the two germline ends. The CDR3 DNA reads as TGTGCCAGCTCACCCCCCAGCCAAGAGACCCAGTACTTC. Its translation: CASSPPSQETQYF. Supplemented by reference TRBV18 and TRBJ2-5, the full variable domain reads NAGVMQNPRHLVRRRGQEARLRCSPMKGHSHVYWYRQLPEEGLKFMVYLQKENIIDESGMPKERFSAEFPKEGPSILRIQQVVRGDSAAYFCASSPPSQETQYFGPGTRLLVL.

The chain has TRBV7-9 and TRBJ2-3; no clear D gene. This CDR3 region has 14 residues. The V gene's germline CDR1 is SEHNR and CDR2 FQNEAQ (reference sequence). The germline V and J ends were trimmed by 2 bases and 12 bases, with 18 bases remaining between them. CDR3 coding DNA: TGTGCCAGCAGCTTATATAAGGAAATAGTTCATCAGTATTTT. Its translation is CASSLYKEIVHQYF.

The rearrangement uses TRBV4-1 and TRBJ2-6; 7 bases agree with TRBD1. Trimming cost V 4 bases and J 3 bases; bases outside gene matches: 3. Germline values: CDR1 MGHRA, CDR2 YSYEKL. This CDR3 has 15 amino acids. The DNA of the CDR3 is TGCGCCAGCAGCCCAGGGGGTGGTGGGGCCAACGTCCTGACTTTC. It codes for CASSPGGGGANVLTF.

The CDR3 sequence is CASRFRGNSGYTF. The CDR3 region has the DNA TGTGCCAGCAGATTTAGGGGTAATAGTGGCTACACCTTC. The chain is built from TRBV6-5 and TRBJ1-2; weak D call: TRBD1 (5 bases). The germline gives CDR1 MNHEY, CDR2 SVGAGI. V lost 6 bases and J lost 7, with 15 bases in between. The CDR3 has 13 residues.

The V gene is TRBV28, the J gene TRBJ1-2, with a tentative D call TRBD1 (5 bases). V lost 6 bases, J lost 8 bases, and 16 bases lay in between. The CDR3 length is 13 residues. The germline V gene encodes CDR1 MDHEN and CDR2 SYDVKM. CDR3 nucleotide sequence: TGTGCCAGCAGGGCGCAGGGTAAGTGGGGCTACACCTTC. It translates to CASRAQGKWGYTF.

The sample holds one count of this clone. The V call is TRBV7-9, the J call TRBJ2-3; D remains ambiguous. The V end was cut by 2 bases, the J end by 4 bases, with 13 bases between. The CDR3 loop spans 15 amino acids. Germline V gene sequence: CDR1 SEHNR, CDR2 FQNEAQ (reference sequence). The CDR3: CASSLHGRPADTQYF. The CDR3 nucleotides read TGTGCCAGCAGCTTACACGGGCGGCCGGCAGATACGCAGTATTTT.

The chain uses TRBV11-2 and TRBJ1-5; no clear D gene. Germline V gives CDR1 SGHAT, CDR2 FQNNGV. The CDR3 has 15 amino acids. V was clipped by 3 bases and J by 4 bases, with 13 bases between them. The CDR3 loop reads CASSLESEGNQPQHF. The CDR3 DNA sequence: TGTGCCAGCAGCTTGGAGTCTGAGGGAAATCAGCCCCAGCATTTT. The full variable domain, completed using reference TRBV11-2 and TRBJ1-5, is EAGVAQSPRYKIIEKRQSVAFWCNPISGHATLYWYQQILGQGPKLLIQFQNNGVVDDSQLPKDRFSAERLKGVDSTLKIQPAKLEDSAVYLCASSLESEGNQPQHFGDGTRLSIL.

This clone was found once. This chain links TRBV4-1 with TRBJ2-7, with a weak D call TRBD2 (6 bases). Germline values: CDR1 MGHRA, CDR2 YSYEKL. Trimming removed 3 bases from V and 7 bases from J, with 16 bases in between. The CDR3 is made up of 14 amino acids. As DNA, the CDR3 is TGCGCCAGCAGCCACCGGTGGGGGGAAGGTGAGCAGTACTTC. Protein: CASSHRWGEGEQYF.

The chain recombines TRBV7-9 with TRBJ2-7; D ambiguous. Germline V gives CDR1 SEHNR, CDR2 FQNEAQ (reference sequence). V was shortened by 1 base and J by 4 bases, with 5 bases between the two germline ends. This CDR3 is 12 amino acids long. The CDR3, as DNA: TGTGCCAGCAGCTTAGGTGCTTACGAGCAGTACTTC. Amino acids: CASSLGAYEQYF.

The CDR3 loop is CASSRLAGDPHTGELFF. The DNA for the CDR3 is TGTGCCAGCAGTCGACTAGCGGGGGATCCTCACACCGGGGAGCTGTTTTTT. This chain connects TRBV6-4 to TRBJ2-2, with 12 nucleotides matching TRBD2. Germline V gives CDR1 MRHNA, CDR2 SNTAGT. The ends lost 5 bases at V and 3 bases at J; junction bases unmatched: 7. The CDR3 has 17 amino acids.

This clone was counted only a few times. The chain joins TRBV9 to TRBJ2-3, with 13 bases that match TRBD2. The CDR3 is 17 residues long. Germline values: CDR1 SGDLS, CDR2 YYNGEE. The V segment lost 3 bases and the J segment 3 bases; nucleotides outside the gene matches: 7. The CDR3 sequence: CASSAEGLAGWTDTQYF. In DNA, the CDR3 is TGTGCCAGCAGCGCGGAGGGACTAGCGGGATGGACAGATACGCAGTATTTT. Based on the CDR3 plus reference TRBV9 and TRBJ2-3, the full variable domain is DSGVTQTPKHLITATGQRVTLRCSPRSGDLSVYWYQQSLDQGLQFLIQYYNGEERAKGNILERFSAQQFPDLHSELNLSSLELGDSALYFCASSAEGLAGWTDTQYFGPGTRLTVL.

The chain combines TRBV18 with TRBJ2-5; D is unresolved. The germline CDR1 and CDR2 sequences are KGHSH and LQKENI. Trimming removed 1 base at V and 1 base at J, with 10 bases between. This CDR3 is built from 15 residues. CDR3: CASSPRASPQETQYF. The CDR3 region has the DNA TGTGCCAGCTCACCACGGGCAAGCCCCCAAGAGACCCAGTACTTC.

This clone was seen more than once but under ten times. The CDR3, as DNA: TGTGCCAGCAGTTTACTCACCGGGACAGGGACTTTTGAGCAGTACTTC. It encodes CASSLLTGTGTFEQYF. The rearrangement joins TRBV27 to TRBJ2-7; 9 bases are shared with TRBD1. There are 16 residues in the CDR3. The germline V gene has CDR1 MNHEY and CDR2 SMNVEV (reference sequence). The J segment lost 7 bases and the V segment lost 2 bases, leaving 12 bases of the junction unmatched.

This clone was recorded only once. The chain joins TRBV7-6 to TRBJ2-3, with 15 bases fitting TRBD2. The CDR3 consists of 17 residues. Trimming removed 4 bases from V and 4 bases from J; junction bases left unmatched: 6. Germline V CDR1 and CDR2: SGHVS, FNYEAQ. As DNA, the CDR3 is TGTGCCAGCAGCTCCGGGACTAGCGGGGGGCCCTCAGATACGCAGTATTTT. Protein product: CASSSGTSGGPSDTQYF. The variable domain in full, completed from reference TRBV7-6 and TRBJ2-3, reads GAGVSQSPRYKVTKRGQDVALRCDPISGHVSLYWYRQALGQGPEFLTYFNYEAQQDKSGLPNDRFSAERPEGSISTLTIQRTEQRDSAMYRCASSSGTSGGPSDTQYFGPGTRLTVL.